This paragraph reports one T cell receptor beta chain. Antigen unknown. The data belong to a study of Ad26.COV2.S vaccination and SARS-CoV-2 variants. Study-wide background: The trial was COV1001 and the donor's arm was Ad26.COV2.S. In the study, Ad26.COV2.S was injected intramuscularly once, or twice 56 days apart.

Treatment indicated: approximately 18 received Ad26.COV2.S at low or high dose, single or two shots; several received placebo; per-sample allocation not given. The investigators took samples on day 63 after the first vaccine or placebo injection. SARS-CoV-2 spike from the Wuhan strain was encoded by the vaccine, an Ad26 vector. The CDR3 totals 17 residues. Germline V gene lookup returns CDR1 KGHDR and CDR2 SFDVKD. V lost 5 bases and J lost 0; bases outside the gene matches: 5. The method was immunoSEQ multiplex PCR; TCRdb's version includes in-frame clones alone and lacks a portion of them. Here the sample spans roughly 680,000 clones, about 90% being singletons. Study results and limitations: Researchers reported similar non-spike TCR breadth in vaccine and placebo recipients.

The clonotype was recovered from a person aged 18 to 65 who received the Ad26.COV2.S COVID-19 vaccine or a placebo. Sequences were derived from peripheral blood, sampled in a trial of Ad26.COV2.S vaccine versus placebo. The rearrangement joins TRBV24-1 to TRBJ2-6, with 8 nucleotides matching TRBD2. CDR3 protein: CATSAAGGLSGANVLTF. The DNA for the CDR3 is TGTGCCACCAGTGCTGCGGGGGGACTCTCTGGGGCCAACGTCCTGACTTTC.